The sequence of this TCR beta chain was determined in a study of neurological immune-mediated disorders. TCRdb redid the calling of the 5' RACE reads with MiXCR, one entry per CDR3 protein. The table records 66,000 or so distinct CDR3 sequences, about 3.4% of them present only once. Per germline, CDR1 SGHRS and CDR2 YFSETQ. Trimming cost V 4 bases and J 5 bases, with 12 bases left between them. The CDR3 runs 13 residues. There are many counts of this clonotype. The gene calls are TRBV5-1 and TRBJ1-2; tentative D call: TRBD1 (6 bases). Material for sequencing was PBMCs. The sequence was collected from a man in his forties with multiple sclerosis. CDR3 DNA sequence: TGCGCCAGCAGCCCGGGGGGGGCGTATGGCTACACCTTC. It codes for CASSPGGAYGYTF.